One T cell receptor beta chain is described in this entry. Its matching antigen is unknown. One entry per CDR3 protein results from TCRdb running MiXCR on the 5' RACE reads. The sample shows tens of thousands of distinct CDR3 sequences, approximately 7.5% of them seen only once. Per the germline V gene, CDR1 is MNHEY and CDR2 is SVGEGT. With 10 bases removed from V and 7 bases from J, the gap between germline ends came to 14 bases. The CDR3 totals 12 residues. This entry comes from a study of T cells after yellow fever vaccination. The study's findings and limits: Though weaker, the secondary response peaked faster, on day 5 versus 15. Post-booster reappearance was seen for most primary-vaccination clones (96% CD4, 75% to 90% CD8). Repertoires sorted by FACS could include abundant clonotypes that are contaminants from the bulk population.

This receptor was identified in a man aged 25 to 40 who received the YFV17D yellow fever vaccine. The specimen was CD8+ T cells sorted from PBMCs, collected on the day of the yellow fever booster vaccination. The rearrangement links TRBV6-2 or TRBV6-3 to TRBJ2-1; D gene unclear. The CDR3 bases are TGTGCCACCCAAGAGTTTCTTAATGAGCAGTTCTTC. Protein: CATQEFLNEQFF.